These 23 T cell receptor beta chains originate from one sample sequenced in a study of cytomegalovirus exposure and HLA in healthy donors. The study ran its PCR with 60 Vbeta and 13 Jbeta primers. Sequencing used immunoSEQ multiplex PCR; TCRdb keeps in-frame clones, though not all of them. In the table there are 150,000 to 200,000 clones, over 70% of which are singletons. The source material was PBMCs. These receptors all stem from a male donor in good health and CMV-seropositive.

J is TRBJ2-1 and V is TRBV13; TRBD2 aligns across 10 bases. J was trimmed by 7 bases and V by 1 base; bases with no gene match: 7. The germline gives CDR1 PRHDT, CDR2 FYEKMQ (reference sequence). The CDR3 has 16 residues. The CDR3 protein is CASSLASGGPSNEQFF. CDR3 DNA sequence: TGTGCCAGCAGCTTAGCTAGCGGGGGTCCATCAAATGAGCAGTTCTTC.

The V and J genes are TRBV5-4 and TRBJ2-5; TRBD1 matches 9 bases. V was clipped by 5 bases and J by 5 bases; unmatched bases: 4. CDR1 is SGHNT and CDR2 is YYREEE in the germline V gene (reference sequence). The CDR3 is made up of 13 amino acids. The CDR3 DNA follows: TGTGCCAGCAGGGGACAGGGTGGGGAGACCCAGTACTTC. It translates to CASRGQGGETQYF.

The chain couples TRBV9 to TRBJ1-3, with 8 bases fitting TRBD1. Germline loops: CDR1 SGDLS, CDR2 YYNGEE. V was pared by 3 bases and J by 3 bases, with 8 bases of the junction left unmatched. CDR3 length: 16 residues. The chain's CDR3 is CASSETGVGGGNTIYF. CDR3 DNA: TGTGCCAGCAGCGAGACAGGGGTTGGTGGTGGAAACACCATATATTTT.

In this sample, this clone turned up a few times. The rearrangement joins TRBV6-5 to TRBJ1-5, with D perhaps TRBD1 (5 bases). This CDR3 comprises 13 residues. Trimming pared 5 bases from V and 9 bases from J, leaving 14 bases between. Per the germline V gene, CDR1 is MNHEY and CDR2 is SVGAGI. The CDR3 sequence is CASSAGTGRPQHF. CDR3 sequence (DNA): TGTGCCAGCAGTGCGGGGACTGGCCGGCCCCAGCATTTT.

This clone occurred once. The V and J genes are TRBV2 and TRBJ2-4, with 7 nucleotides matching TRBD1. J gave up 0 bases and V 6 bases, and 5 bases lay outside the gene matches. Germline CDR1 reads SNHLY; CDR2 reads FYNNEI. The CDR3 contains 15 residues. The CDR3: CASRDRSLAKNIQYF. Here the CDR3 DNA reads TGTGCCAGCAGGGACAGGTCCCTAGCCAAAAACATTCAGTACTTC. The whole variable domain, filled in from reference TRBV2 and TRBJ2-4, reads EPEVTQTPSHQVTQMGQEVILRCVPISNHLYFYWYRQILGQKVEFLVSFYNNEISEKSEIFDDQFSVERPDGSNFTLKIRSTKLEDSAMYFCASRDRSLAKNIQYFGAGTRLSVL.

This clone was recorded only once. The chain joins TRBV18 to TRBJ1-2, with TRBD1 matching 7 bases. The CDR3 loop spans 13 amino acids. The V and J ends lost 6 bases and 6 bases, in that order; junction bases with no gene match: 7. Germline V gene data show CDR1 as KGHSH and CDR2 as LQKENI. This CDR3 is CASSLQGQDGYTF. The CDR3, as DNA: TGTGCCAGCTCGCTACAGGGGCAGGATGGCTACACCTTC.

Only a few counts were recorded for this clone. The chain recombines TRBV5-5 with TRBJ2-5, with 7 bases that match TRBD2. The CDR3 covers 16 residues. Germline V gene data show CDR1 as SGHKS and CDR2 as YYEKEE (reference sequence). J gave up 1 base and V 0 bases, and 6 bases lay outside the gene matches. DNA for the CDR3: TGTGCCAGCAGCTTGGGGGTGGGGGGGACCCAAGAGACCCAGTACTTC. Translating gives CASSLGVGGTQETQYF.

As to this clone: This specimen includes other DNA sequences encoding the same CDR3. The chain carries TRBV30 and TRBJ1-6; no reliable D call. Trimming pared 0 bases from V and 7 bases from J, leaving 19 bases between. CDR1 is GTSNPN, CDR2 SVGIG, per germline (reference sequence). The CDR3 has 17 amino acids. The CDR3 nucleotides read TGTGCCTGGAGTGTACTTGTCCTAGAAAGGCTAAATTCACCCCTCCACTTT. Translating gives CAWSVLVLERLNSPLHF.

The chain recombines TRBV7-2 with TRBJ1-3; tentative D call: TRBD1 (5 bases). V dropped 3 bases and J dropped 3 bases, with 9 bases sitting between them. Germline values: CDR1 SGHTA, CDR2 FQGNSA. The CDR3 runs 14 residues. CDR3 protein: CASSLARDGNTIYF. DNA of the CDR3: TGTGCCAGCAGCTTGGCCAGGGATGGAAACACCATATATTTT.

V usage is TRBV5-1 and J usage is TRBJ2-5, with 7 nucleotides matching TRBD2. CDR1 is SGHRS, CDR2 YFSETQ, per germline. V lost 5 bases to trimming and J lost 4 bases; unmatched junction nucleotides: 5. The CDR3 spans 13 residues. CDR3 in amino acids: CASSGDYRETQYF. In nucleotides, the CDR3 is TGCGCCAGCAGTGGGGACTACAGAGAGACCCAGTACTTC.

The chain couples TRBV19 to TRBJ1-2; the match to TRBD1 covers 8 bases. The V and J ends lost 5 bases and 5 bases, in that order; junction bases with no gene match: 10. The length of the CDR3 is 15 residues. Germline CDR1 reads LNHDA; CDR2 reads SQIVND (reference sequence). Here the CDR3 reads CASSWAGTGKYGYTF. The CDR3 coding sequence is TGTGCCAGTAGTTGGGCGGGGACAGGCAAATATGGCTACACCTTC.

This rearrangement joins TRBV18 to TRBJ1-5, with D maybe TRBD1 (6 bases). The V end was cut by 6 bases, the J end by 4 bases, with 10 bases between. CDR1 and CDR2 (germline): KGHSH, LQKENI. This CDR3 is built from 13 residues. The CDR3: CASSRQDNQPQHF. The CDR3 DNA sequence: TGTGCCAGCTCGCGACAGGATAATCAGCCCCAGCATTTT.

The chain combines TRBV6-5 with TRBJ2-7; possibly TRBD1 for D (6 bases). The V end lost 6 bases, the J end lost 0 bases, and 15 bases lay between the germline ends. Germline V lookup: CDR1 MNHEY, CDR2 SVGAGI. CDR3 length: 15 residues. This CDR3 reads CASSLQTGSSYEQYF. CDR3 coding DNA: TGTGCCAGCAGCCTTCAGACAGGAAGCTCCTACGAGCAGTACTTC.

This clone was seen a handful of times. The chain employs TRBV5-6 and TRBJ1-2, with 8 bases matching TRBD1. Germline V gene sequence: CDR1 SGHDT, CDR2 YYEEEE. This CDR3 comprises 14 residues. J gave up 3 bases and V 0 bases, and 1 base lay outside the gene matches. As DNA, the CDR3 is TGTGCCAGCAGCTTGGTGGGACAGGACTATGGCTACACCTTC. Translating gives CASSLVGQDYGYTF.

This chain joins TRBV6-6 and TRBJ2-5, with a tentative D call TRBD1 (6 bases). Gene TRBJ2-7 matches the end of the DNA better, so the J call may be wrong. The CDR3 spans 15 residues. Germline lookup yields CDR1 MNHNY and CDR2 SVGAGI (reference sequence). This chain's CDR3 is CASLRGDSASYEQYF. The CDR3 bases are TGTGCCAGCCTCAGGGGTGACTCGGCTTCCTACGAGCAGTACTTC.

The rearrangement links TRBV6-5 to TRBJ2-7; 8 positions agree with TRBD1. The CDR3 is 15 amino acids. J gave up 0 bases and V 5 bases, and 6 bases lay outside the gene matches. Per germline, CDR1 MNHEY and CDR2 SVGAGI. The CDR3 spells CASSPRQGSSYEQYF. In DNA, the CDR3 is TGTGCCAGCAGTCCCCGACAGGGGTCCTCCTACGAGCAGTACTTC.

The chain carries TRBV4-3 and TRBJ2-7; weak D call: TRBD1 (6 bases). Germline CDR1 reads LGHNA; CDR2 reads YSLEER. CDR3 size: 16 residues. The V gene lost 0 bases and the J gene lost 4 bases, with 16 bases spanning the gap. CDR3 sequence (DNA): TGCGCCAGCAGCCAAGACTCGCCAGGGGATGGGTACGAGCAGTACTTC. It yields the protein CASSQDSPGDGYEQYF.

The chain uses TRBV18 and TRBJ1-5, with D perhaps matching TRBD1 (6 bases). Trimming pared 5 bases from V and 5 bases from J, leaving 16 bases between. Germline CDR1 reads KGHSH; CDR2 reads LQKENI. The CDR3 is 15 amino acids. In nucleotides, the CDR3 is TGTGCCAGCTCATCACACAGGGCATCCGATCAGCCCCAGCATTTT. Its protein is CASSSHRASDQPQHF.

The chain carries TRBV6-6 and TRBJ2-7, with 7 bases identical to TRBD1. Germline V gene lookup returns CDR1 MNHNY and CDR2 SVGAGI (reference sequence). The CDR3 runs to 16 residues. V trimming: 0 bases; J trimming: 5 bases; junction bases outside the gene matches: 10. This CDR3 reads CASSYSQSGGGHEQYF. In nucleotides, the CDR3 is TGTGCCAGCAGTTACTCTCAGTCAGGGGGTGGTCACGAGCAGTACTTC.

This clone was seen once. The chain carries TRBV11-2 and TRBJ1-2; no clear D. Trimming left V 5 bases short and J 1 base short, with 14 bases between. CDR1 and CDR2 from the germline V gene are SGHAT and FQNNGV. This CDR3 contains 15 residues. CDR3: CASSHTGGFNYGYTF. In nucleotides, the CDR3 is TGTGCCAGCAGCCATACGGGAGGGTTTAACTATGGCTACACCTTC.

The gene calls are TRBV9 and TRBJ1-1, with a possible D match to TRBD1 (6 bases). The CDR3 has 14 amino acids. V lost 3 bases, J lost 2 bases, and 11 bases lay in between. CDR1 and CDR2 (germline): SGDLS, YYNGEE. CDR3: CASSATDSNTEAFF. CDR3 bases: TGTGCCAGCAGCGCAACGGACAGTAACACTGAAGCTTTCTTT.

The DNA of the CDR3 is TGCAGCGTCGGCGGGACGGTGAACACTGAAGCTTTCTTT. Residues: CSVGGTVNTEAFF. The J gene is TRBJ1-1, the V gene TRBV29-1, with TRBD1 as a possible D gene (5 bases). V shed 6 bases and J shed 0 bases, with 11 bases lying between them. Germline CDR1 is SQVTM and CDR2 is ANQGSEA. This CDR3 contains 13 residues.

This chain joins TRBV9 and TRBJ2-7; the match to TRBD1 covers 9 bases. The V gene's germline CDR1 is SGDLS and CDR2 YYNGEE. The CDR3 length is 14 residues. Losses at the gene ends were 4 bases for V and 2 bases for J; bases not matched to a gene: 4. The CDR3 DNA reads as TGTGCCAGCAGCCCGGGACAGGGAACCTACGAGCAGTACTTC. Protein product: CASSPGQGTYEQYF.